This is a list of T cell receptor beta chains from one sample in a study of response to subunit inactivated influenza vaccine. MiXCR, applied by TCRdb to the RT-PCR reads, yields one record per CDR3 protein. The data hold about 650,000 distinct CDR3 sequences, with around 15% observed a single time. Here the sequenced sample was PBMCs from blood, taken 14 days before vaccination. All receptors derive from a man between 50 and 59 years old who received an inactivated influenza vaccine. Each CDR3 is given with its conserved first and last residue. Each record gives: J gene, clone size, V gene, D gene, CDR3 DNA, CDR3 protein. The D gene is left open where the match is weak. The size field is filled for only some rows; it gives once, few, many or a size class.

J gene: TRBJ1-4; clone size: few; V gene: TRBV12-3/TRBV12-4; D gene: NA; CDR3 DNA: TGTGCCAGCAGTTTCGGGGGATTCGGAGAAAAACTGTTTTTT; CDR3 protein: CASSFGGFGEKLFF
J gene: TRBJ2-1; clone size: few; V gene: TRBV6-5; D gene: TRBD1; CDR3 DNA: TGTGCCAGCAGTTACTCTACGACAGGGGGCAATGAGCAGTTCTTC; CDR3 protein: CASSYSTTGGNEQFF
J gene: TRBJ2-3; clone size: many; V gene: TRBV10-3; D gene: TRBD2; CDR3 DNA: TGTGCCATCAGTACAAGCGGGGGATCAGATACGCAGTATTTT; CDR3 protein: CAISTSGGSDTQYF
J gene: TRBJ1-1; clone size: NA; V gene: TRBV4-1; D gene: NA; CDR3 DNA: TGCGCCAGCAGCCACCTACCGGGGCCTTCCATGAACACTGAAGCTTTCTTT; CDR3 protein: CASSHLPGPSMNTEAFF
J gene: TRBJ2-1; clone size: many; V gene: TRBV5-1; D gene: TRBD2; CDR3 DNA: TGCGCCAGCAGCAACTATATGACTAGCGGTGCCTACAATGAGCAGTTCTTC; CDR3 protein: CASSNYMTSGAYNEQFF
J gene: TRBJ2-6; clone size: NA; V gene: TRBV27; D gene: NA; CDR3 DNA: TGTGCCAGCAGTTTTTTACGGTATCGCTCTGGGGCCAACGTCCTGACTTTC; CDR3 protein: CASSFLRYRSGANVLTF
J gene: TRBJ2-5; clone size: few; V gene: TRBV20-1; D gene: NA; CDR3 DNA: TGCAGTGCTAGAGATGCCAGCAGGAAGACCCAGTACTTC; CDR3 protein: CSARDASRKTQYF
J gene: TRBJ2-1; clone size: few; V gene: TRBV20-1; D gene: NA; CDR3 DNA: TGCAGTGCCCAGATGCGTAGGGTTGATGAGCAGTTCTTC; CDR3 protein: CSAQMRRVDEQFF
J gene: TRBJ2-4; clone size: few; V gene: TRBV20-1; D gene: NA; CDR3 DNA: TGCAGCGGCGCGGGTGCAACCAAAAACATTCAGTACTTC; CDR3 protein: CSGAGATKNIQYF
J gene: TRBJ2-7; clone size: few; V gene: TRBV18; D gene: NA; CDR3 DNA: TGTGCCAGCTCCTTGGCCAGGGAGAACGAGCAGTACTTC; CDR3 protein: CASSLARENEQYF
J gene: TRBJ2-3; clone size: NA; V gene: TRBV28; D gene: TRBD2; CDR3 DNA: TGTGCCAGCAGCCCCACTAGCGGGATTCTTGATACGCAGTATTTT; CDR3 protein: CASSPTSGILDTQYF
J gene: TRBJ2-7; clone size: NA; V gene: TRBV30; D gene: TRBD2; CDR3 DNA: TGTGCCTGGAGTGTGACGGGAGGTTTGGACGAGCAGTACTTC; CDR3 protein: CAWSVTGGLDEQYF
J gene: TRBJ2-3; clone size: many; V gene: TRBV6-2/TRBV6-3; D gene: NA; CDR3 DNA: TGTGCCAGCAGTTACTCCAAAGATACGCAGTATTTT; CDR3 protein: CASSYSKDTQYF